The 21 T cell receptor beta chains presented below share a single source sample, sequenced in a study of vaccination effects on CD4 cells after COVID-19. Using viral peptide pools, the ViraFEST assay grew out antigen-specific CD4+ T cells prior to sequencing. When roughly eleven days of culture had elapsed, CD4+ T cells were isolated. Recipients of the vaccine had no prior SARS-CoV-2 infection and negative nucleocapsid antibodies. The antigens these receptors bind are not known. Measured with immunoSEQ multiplex PCR; TCRdb has only the in-frame clones, and not every one. The sample holds roughly 25,000 clones; around 72% are singletons and the top ten take approximately 5%. Here the sequenced sample was CD4+ T cells from PBMCs cultured with SARS-CoV-2 spike peptides, taken before COVID-19 vaccination. All receptors derive from a human donor who received a COVID-19 vaccine.

This chain joins TRBV29-1 and TRBJ2-1, with D tentatively TRBD1 (5 bases). The V end was cut by 6 bases, the J end by 1 base, with 10 bases between. This CDR3 is 13 amino acids long. The germline CDR1 and CDR2 sequences are SQVTM and ANQGSEA. CDR3 in amino acids: CSVDNFSYNEQFF. In DNA form, the CDR3 reads TGCAGCGTGGACAATTTTTCCTACAATGAGCAGTTCTTC.

The V call is TRBV5-8, the J call TRBJ1-4, with 7 bases identical to TRBD1. In germline, CDR1 is SGHTS, CDR2 YDEGEE. After removal of 0 bases from V and 5 bases from J, the junction contained 4 bases not matched to a gene. CDR3 length equals 15 residues. The chain's CDR3 is CASSLGQGGNEKLFF. The CDR3 nucleotides read TGTGCCAGCAGCTTGGGACAGGGAGGAAATGAAAAACTGTTTTTT.

This clone appeared a few times. The chain recombines TRBV25-1 with TRBJ1-1; D may be TRBD1 (5 bases). The V and J ends lost 2 bases and 1 base respectively, with 8 bases between them. The CDR3 totals 14 residues. The germline gives CDR1 MGHDK, CDR2 SYGVNS. The CDR3 DNA follows: TGTGCCAGCAGTGAAATCGACAGGAACACTGAAGCTTTCTTT. Residues: CASSEIDRNTEAFF. The full variable domain, rest sourced from reference TRBV25-1 and TRBJ1-1, is EADIYQTPRYLVIGTGKKITLECSQTMGHDKMYWYQQDPGMELHLIHYSYGVNSTEKGDLSSESTVSRIRTEHFPLTLESARPSHTSQYLCASSEIDRNTEAFFGQGTRLTVV.

The chain employs TRBV19 and TRBJ2-1, with TRBD1 identical over 9 bases. The CDR3 is 15 amino acids. The germline V gene encodes CDR1 LNHDA and CDR2 SQIVND (reference sequence). V trimming: 6 bases; J trimming: 7 bases; junction bases outside the gene matches: 10. CDR3 DNA: TGTGCCAGTAGGGAGCCAGGGACAGGGACAAATGAGCAGTTCTTC. It specifies CASREPGTGTNEQFF.

V usage is TRBV5-8 and J usage is TRBJ2-3; 7 bases are a match to TRBD2. V shed 4 bases, J shed 3 bases, and the junction held 8 bases outside the gene matches. The CDR3 runs 15 residues. Germline-derived CDR1 and CDR2 are SGHTS and YDEGEE. The CDR3 spells CASSRGGGGTDTQYF. CDR3 coding DNA: TGTGCCAGCAGCCGCGGGGGAGGTGGTACAGATACGCAGTATTTT.

The genes are TRBV2 and TRBJ2-3; TRBD2 agrees at 8 bases. Germline V gene data show CDR1 as SNHLY and CDR2 as FYNNEI. This CDR3 region has 15 residues. The junction had 8 bases not matched to a gene; V was cut back by 6 bases and J by 3 bases. CDR3: CASSVSGRITDTQYF. In DNA, the CDR3 is TGTGCCAGCAGCGTAAGCGGGAGAATAACAGATACGCAGTATTTT.

The V gene is TRBV20-1, the J gene TRBJ2-3; D is undetermined. This CDR3 is 13 amino acids long. V lost 3 bases to trimming and J lost 2 bases, with 9 bases between them. Germline V gene sequence: CDR1 DFQATT, CDR2 SNEGSKA (reference sequence). CDR3 DNA: TGCAGTGCTAGTTGGCGGCCCACAGATACGCAGTATTTT. It codes for CSASWRPTDTQYF.

V gene TRBV30 combines with J gene TRBJ2-7; no reliable D call. The ends were cut back, 5 bases at V and 2 bases at J, with 10 bases in the middle. This CDR3 region has 12 residues. Per germline, CDR1 GTSNPN and CDR2 SVGIG (reference sequence). CDR3 nucleotide sequence: TGTGCCTGGGCGGCCGTGGCCTACGAGCAGTACTTC. This gives the protein CAWAAVAYEQYF.

The V call is TRBV9, the J call TRBJ2-4; the D gene is possibly TRBD1 (5 bases). This CDR3 is 15 amino acids long. Trimming removed 2 bases at V and 6 bases at J, with 15 bases between. Germline V gene sequence: CDR1 SGDLS, CDR2 YYNGEE. CDR3 residues: CASSVSGPLPNIQYF. CDR3 DNA sequence: TGTGCCAGCAGCGTTTCAGGGCCACTTCCAAACATTCAGTACTTC.

The J gene is TRBJ2-5, the V gene TRBV2, with 12 bases that match TRBD1. V lost 8 bases to trimming and J lost 5 bases; unmatched junction nucleotides: 9. This CDR3 contains 15 residues. Germline CDR1 and CDR2: SNHLY and FYNNEI. The CDR3 reads CASFRDRGLGETQYF. The CDR3 DNA is TGTGCCAGCTTCCGGGACAGGGGGCTCGGGGAGACCCAGTACTTC. The whole variable domain, remainder taken from reference TRBV2 and TRBJ2-5, is EPEVTQTPSHQVTQMGQEVILRCVPISNHLYFYWYRQILGQKVEFLVSFYNNEISEKSEIFDDQFSVERPDGSNFTLKIRSTKLEDSAMYFCASFRDRGLGETQYFGPGTRLLVL.

This chain links TRBV12-3 or TRBV12-4 with TRBJ2-1, with D unresolved. The CDR3 is 13 amino acids. The V end was cut by 5 bases, the J end by 3 bases, with 8 bases between. This chain's CDR3 is CASSPLGYNEQFF. The DNA of the CDR3 is TGTGCCAGCAGTCCCCTCGGCTACAATGAGCAGTTCTTC.

The CDR3 DNA is TGTGCCAGTACCCAGGAAAGGGACCACTCTGGAAACACCATATATTTT. This sequence encodes CASTQERDHSGNTIYF. This chain joins TRBV19 and TRBJ1-3, with D possibly TRBD1 on 5 matching bases. The CDR3 spans 16 residues. The germline gives CDR1 LNHDA, CDR2 SQIVND (reference sequence). V was shortened by 7 bases and J by 0 bases, with 16 bases between the two germline ends. Variable domain in full (rest from reference TRBV19 and TRBJ1-3): DGGITQSPKYLFRKEGQNVTLSCEQNLNHDAMYWYRQDPGQGLRLIYYSQIVNDFQKGDIAEGYSVSREKKESFPLTVTSAQKNPTAFYLCASTQERDHSGNTIYFGEGSWLTVV.

The chain employs TRBV30 and TRBJ1-5; D possibly corresponds to TRBD1 (5 bases). Germline CDR1 reads GTSNPN; CDR2 reads SVGIG (reference sequence). V was shortened by 2 bases and J by 4 bases, with 9 bases between the two germline ends. The CDR3 contains 13 residues. DNA for the CDR3: TGTGCCTGGAGTTTGGGGGGAAATCAGCCCCAGCATTTT. This gives the protein CAWSLGGNQPQHF. Based on the CDR3 plus reference TRBV30 and TRBJ1-5, the full variable domain is SQTIHQWPATLVQPVGSPLSLECTVEGTSNPNLYWYRQAAGRGLQLLFYSVGIGQISSEVPQNLSASRPQDRQFILSSKKLLLSDSGFYLCAWSLGGNQPQHFGDGTRLSIL.

The chain couples TRBV4-1 to TRBJ2-5, with TRBD2 matching 11 bases. Germline loops: CDR1 MGHRA, CDR2 YSYEKL. This CDR3 comprises 18 residues. The V segment lost 2 bases and the J segment 1 base; nucleotides outside the gene matches: 9. This chain's CDR3 is CASSQPILAGGIQETQYF. CDR3 DNA: TGCGCCAGCAGCCAACCAATCCTAGCGGGGGGAATCCAAGAGACCCAGTACTTC.

The V and J genes are TRBV3-1 (or the pseudogene TRBV3-2) and TRBJ2-5; D is possibly TRBD1 (6 bases). The CDR3 is made up of 14 amino acids. Per the germline V gene, CDR1 is LGHDT and CDR2 is YNNKEL (reference sequence). Trimming removed 4 bases from V and 1 base from J, with 10 bases in between. The CDR3 DNA reads TGTGCCAGCAGCCTGAGGACAGCCCAAGAGACCCAGTACTTC. This gives the protein CASSLRTAQETQYF.

This chain uses TRBV5-5 with TRBJ2-5; D is ambiguous. The V gene's germline CDR1 is SGHKS and CDR2 YYEKEE (reference sequence). The CDR3 covers 15 residues. V dropped 1 base and J dropped 2 bases, with 12 bases sitting between them. The CDR3 DNA is TGTGCCAGCAGCTTGTTGAGGCAAGCGCAAGAGACCCAGTACTTC. It specifies CASSLLRQAQETQYF. Combining the CDR3 with reference TRBV5-5 and TRBJ2-5 gives the whole variable domain DAGVTQSPTHLIKTRGQQVTLRCSPISGHKSVSWYQQVLGQGPQFIFQYYEKEERGRGNFPDRFSARQFPNYSSELNVNALLLGDSALYLCASSLLRQAQETQYFGPGTRLLVL.

This chain uses TRBV19 with TRBJ2-7; 11 bases map to TRBD2. CDR1 is LNHDA and CDR2 is SQIVND in the germline V gene (reference sequence). The J segment lost 2 bases and the V segment lost 2 bases, leaving 11 bases of the junction unmatched. The CDR3 has 18 residues. CDR3 nucleotide sequence: TGTGCCAGTAGTATAAGGGCTAGCGGGAGGATACGTACCTACGAGCAGTACTTC. Protein product: CASSIRASGRIRTYEQYF.

This rearrangement joins TRBV25-1 to TRBJ2-4; D perhaps matches TRBD1 (5 bases). From germline, CDR1 is MGHDK and CDR2 SYGVNS. This CDR3 contains 17 residues. The V end was cut by 2 bases, the J end by 5 bases, with 19 bases between. The CDR3 region has the DNA TGTGCCAGCAGTGAAATTGAGACAGAAGGATTGGAAAACATTCAGTACTTC. Translated, it gives CASSEIETEGLENIQYF.

The chain couples TRBV3-1 (or the pseudogene TRBV3-2) to TRBJ1-1; no firm D call. Germline-derived CDR1 and CDR2 are LGHDT and YNNKEL (reference sequence). The CDR3 contains 14 residues. Trimming pared 1 base from V and 1 base from J, leaving 7 bases between. The CDR3 loop reads CASSQVPGNTEAFF. The CDR3 DNA reads TGTGCCAGCAGCCAAGTCCCAGGGAACACTGAAGCTTTCTTT.

The chain joins TRBV11-2 to TRBJ2-1; TRBD2 agrees at 7 bases. V lost 4 bases to trimming and J lost 3 bases; unmatched junction nucleotides: 9. Germline values: CDR1 SGHAT, CDR2 FQNNGV. This CDR3 is 16 amino acids long. CDR3 in DNA: TGTGCCAGCAGCTCCTCAGCGGGAATCATCTACAATGAGCAGTTCTTC. Translating it yields CASSSSAGIIYNEQFF.

This clone has more than one count but fewer than ten. The chain has TRBV4-1 and TRBJ1-4; no clear D gene. The germline CDR1 and CDR2 sequences are MGHRA and YSYEKL. The CDR3 loop spans 11 amino acids. Deletions cut 1 base from V and 11 bases from J, with 5 bases between. The CDR3 region has the DNA TGCGCCAGCAGCCAAGGAGGGAAACTGTTTTTT. This codes for CASSQGGKLFF.